The rows below give T cell receptor beta chains drawn from one sample of a study of T-cell memory formation after mild COVID-19. TCRdb re-derived calls from the 5' RACE reads in MiXCR, one entry per CDR3 protein. The sample yields 200,000 to 300,000 distinct CDR3 sequences, roughly 17% seen once. The source material was PBMCs or a T cell subset sorted from them (not recorded which). Source of these receptors: a young man who had mild COVID-19 (a few samples of this study predate the infection). Cell type and time point are not known. Both conserved end residues are part of each CDR3. D genes are given only for firm matches. A row's size may be missing; if present it is once, few, many or a size class.

cdr3_aa | cdr3_nt | clone_size | v_call | d_call | cdr3_length | j_call
CASSPRESTQYF | TGTGCCAGCAGTCCCCGGGAGAGTACGCAGTATTTT | few | TRBV28 | . | 12 | TRBJ2-3
CASSLVAGQSEKLFF | TGCGCCAGCAGCTTGGTGGCGGGACAAAGTGAAAAACTGTTTTTT | few | TRBV5-1 | . | 15 | TRBJ1-4
CAISEREGSNQPQHF | TGTGCCATCAGTGAGAGGGAGGGAAGCAATCAGCCCCAGCATTTT | . | TRBV10-3 | . | 15 | TRBJ1-5
CATSRDLRDRGYTF | TGTGCCACCAGCAGAGACCTCCGAGACAGGGGCTACACCTTC | . | TRBV15 | . | 14 | TRBJ1-2
CASSRVVEELFF | TGCGCCAGCAGCCGGGTGGTCGAGGAGCTGTTTTTT | . | TRBV4-3 | . | 12 | TRBJ2-2
CASSHGTPARRAVDEQFF | TGTGCCAGCAGCCACGGGACCCCGGCCCGTAGGGCGGTCGATGAGCAGTTCTTC | few | TRBV7-9 | . | 18 | TRBJ2-1
CAISVGARRTDTQYF | TGTGCCATCAGTGTGGGGGCCCGTCGGACAGATACGCAGTATTTT | . | TRBV10-3 | . | 15 | TRBJ2-3
CAISENNNSPLHF | TGTGCCATCAGTGAGAACAATAATTCACCCCTCCACTTT | few | TRBV10-3 | . | 13 | TRBJ1-6
CASSLQVGTIYNEQFF | TGTGCCAGCAGTTTACAAGTCGGAACGATTTACAATGAGCAGTTCTTC | few | TRBV27 | . | 16 | TRBJ2-1
CASSLGSWGSEQYF | TGTGCCAGCAGCTTAGGATCCTGGGGTTCGGAGCAGTACTTC | . | TRBV7-2 | . | 14 | TRBJ2-7
CASSHSGTGDNEQFF | TGCGCCAGCAGCCACAGCGGGACAGGAGACAATGAGCAGTTCTTC | . | TRBV4-1 | . | 15 | TRBJ2-1
CASSYIPGELFF | TGTGCCAGCAGTTACATCCCCGGGGAGCTGTTTTTT | . | TRBV6-2/TRBV6-3 | . | 12 | TRBJ2-2
CASSFFLAGDYNEQFF | TGTGCCAGCAGCTTCTTCCTAGCGGGGGACTACAATGAGCAGTTCTTC | many | TRBV7-8 | TRBD2 | 16 | TRBJ2-1
CSATRGGLVATGELFF | TGCAGTGCTACGAGAGGGGGACTAGTCGCCACCGGGGAGCTGTTTTTT | few | TRBV20-1 | TRBD2 | 16 | TRBJ2-2
CASTKAAGRIYEQYF | TGTGCCAGCACCAAGGCTGCGGGACGGATCTACGAGCAGTACTTC | . | TRBV11-2 | . | 15 | TRBJ2-7
CASTMHLGRLTDTQYF | TGTGCCAGCACCATGCATCTCGGACGCCTCACAGATACGCAGTATTTT | . | TRBV2 | . | 16 | TRBJ2-3
CASRTSWVPMNEQFF | TGCGCCAGCAGGACCTCGTGGGTCCCGATGAATGAGCAGTTCTTC | many | TRBV5-1 | . | 15 | TRBJ2-1
CASSVAGADEQFF | TGTGCCAGCAGCGTAGCGGGGGCAGATGAGCAGTTCTTC | few | TRBV7-7 | TRBD2 | 13 | TRBJ2-1
CASALGGGTDTQYF | TGTGCCAGCGCTCTCGGGGGGGGGACAGATACGCAGTATTTT | many | TRBV12-3/TRBV12-4 | TRBD2 | 14 | TRBJ2-3
CASSDQGANQPQHF | TGTGCCAGCAGTGATCAGGGGGCAAATCAGCCCCAGCATTTT | . | TRBV6-1 | TRBD1 | 14 | TRBJ1-5
CASSLGGEGFF | TGTGCCAGCAGTCTCGGGGGAGAGGGTTTCTTT | few | TRBV12-3/TRBV12-4 | . | 11 | TRBJ1-1
CSVGTSGGAFDEQFF | TGCAGCGTTGGGACTAGCGGGGGGGCCTTCGATGAGCAGTTCTTC | few | TRBV29-1 | TRBD2 | 15 | TRBJ2-1